Detailed here is one T cell receptor (beta chain). Its antigen is unknown. Profiling relied on immunoSEQ multiplex PCR, and the TCRdb table lists in-frame clones only, not all of them. The data contain tens of thousands of clones, 90% to 95% of them singletons. Time point: cycle 4 day 1 (C4D1), after five to seven weeks of nivolumab. Following autologous stem cell transplantation, relapse occurred in every patient, and exposure to brentuximab vedotin varied. Patients' outcomes at their best amounted to complete response, partial response or progressive disease. Trimming left V 0 bases short and J 5 bases short, with 5 bases between. The germline CDR1 and CDR2 sequences are SGDLS and YYNGEE. CDR3 length: 12 amino acids. This entry comes from a study of PD-1 blockade in classical Hodgkin lymphoma. Overall study results and limits: Baseline diversity resembling that of newly diagnosed patients was seen in complete responders. At C4D1, TCR diversity had climbed significantly for CD4+ cells, though not for CD8+ cells.

The receptor was isolated from a human donor with classical Hodgkin lymphoma. The chain couples TRBV9 to TRBJ2-5; D is uncertain. Sample: peripheral blood mononuclear cells (PBMCs), taken before the fourth cycle of nivolumab. CDR3 sequence: CASSVDGETQYF. The CDR3 DNA reads as TGTGCCAGCAGCGTAGACGGGGAGACCCAGTACTTC.